The present T cell receptor (beta chain) was sequenced within a study of cytomegalovirus exposure and HLA in healthy donors. Remarks on this clone: As yet, its antigen is unknown.

Study-wide points: Rarity held for most TCR sequences, but there were some public TCRs that occurred in many donors.

The PCR used 60 Vbeta and 13 Jbeta primers. Produced via immunoSEQ multiplex PCR; TCRdb's table is partial and in-frame only. There are some 90,000 clones in the sample; around 74% occur only once, and 2.5% to 3.5% lies in the top ten. The J segment lost 2 bases and the V segment lost 4 bases, leaving 6 bases of the junction unmatched. The length of the CDR3 is 16 residues. Germline assignment: CDR1 SGHTA and CDR2 FQGTGA. V gene TRBV7-3 combines with J gene TRBJ2-3; 10 bases are a match to TRBD1. The sample comprised PBMCs. This sequence was found in a female donor in good health and CMV-seropositive. CDR3 protein: CASSSGQGGSTDTQYF. CDR3 nucleotides: TGTGCCAGCAGCTCAGGACAGGGGGGATCCACAGATACGCAGTATTTT.